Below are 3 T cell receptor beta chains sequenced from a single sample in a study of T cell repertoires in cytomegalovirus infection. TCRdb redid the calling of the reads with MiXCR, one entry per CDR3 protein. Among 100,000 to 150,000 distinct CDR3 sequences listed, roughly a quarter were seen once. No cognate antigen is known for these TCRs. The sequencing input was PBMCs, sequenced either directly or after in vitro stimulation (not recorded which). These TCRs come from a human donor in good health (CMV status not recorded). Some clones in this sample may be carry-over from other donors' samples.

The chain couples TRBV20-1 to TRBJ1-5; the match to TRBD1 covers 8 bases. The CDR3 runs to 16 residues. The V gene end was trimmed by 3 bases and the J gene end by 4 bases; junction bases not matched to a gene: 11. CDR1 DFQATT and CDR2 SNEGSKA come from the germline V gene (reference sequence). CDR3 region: CSARSGQGGGNQPQHF. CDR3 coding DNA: TGCAGTGCTAGGTCCGGACAGGGCGGAGGGAATCAGCCCCAGCATTTT.

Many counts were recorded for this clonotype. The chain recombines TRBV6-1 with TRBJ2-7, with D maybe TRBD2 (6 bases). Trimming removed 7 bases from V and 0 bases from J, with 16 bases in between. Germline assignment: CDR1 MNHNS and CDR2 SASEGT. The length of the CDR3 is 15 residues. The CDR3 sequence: CASTKDYSSSYEQYF. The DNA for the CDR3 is TGTGCCAGCACTAAGGACTACTCGAGCTCCTACGAGCAGTACTTC.

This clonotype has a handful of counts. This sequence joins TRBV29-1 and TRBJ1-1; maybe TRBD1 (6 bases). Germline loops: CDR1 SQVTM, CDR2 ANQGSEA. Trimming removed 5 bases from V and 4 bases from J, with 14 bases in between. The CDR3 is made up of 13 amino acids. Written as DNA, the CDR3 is TGCAGCGTTAAACAGGGATACGGCACTGAAGCTTTCTTT. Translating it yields CSVKQGYGTEAFF.